The table lists the clone carrying this TCR beta chain with many counts. Germline CDR1 and CDR2: SNHLY and FYNNEI. This CDR3 region has 17 residues. The V segment lost 1 base and the J segment 2 bases; nucleotides outside the gene matches: 4. These data come from a study of low-dose radiotherapy and immunotherapy resistance in tumors. On the study more broadly: Members of Cohort 2 were treated with 1 Gy per fraction every two weeks; their total was 13 Gy over 26 weeks.

First-strand cDNA used TRAV- and TRBV-specific primers, covering alpha and beta chains. TCRs were amplified for roughly 20 PCR cycles with a constant-region primer and V-primer adapter. MiXCR was run by TCRdb on the reads, yielding one entry per CDR3 protein. The sample contains tens of thousands of distinct CDR3 sequences, roughly a sixth of which appear only once. Stated time point: before trial treatment. Donors were given nivolumab, ipilimumab, aspirin, low-dose cyclophosphamide and low-dose radiotherapy. Patients eligible had advanced solid tumors without tumor-infiltrating lymphocytes. Sample: PBMCs, taken before treatment. V is TRBV2 and J is TRBJ2-6, with TRBD1 matching 8 bases. The sequence was obtained from a male donor with prostate cancer. CDR3 region: CASSEGTGTTGANVLTF. The CDR3 region has the DNA TGTGCCAGCAGTGAAGGGACAGGGACCACTGGGGCCAACGTCCTGACTTTC.